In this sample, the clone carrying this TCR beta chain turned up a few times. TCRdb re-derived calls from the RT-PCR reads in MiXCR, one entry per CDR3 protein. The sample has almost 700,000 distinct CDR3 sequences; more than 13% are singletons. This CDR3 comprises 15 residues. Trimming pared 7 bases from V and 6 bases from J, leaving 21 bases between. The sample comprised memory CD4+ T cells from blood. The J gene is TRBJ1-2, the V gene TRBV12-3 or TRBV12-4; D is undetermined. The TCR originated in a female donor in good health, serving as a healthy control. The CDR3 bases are TGTGCCAGCATTTCGAGACTTGTCCAAGCGGATGGCTACACCTTC. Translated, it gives CASISRLVQADGYTF.